This TCR beta chain was obtained from a study of T-cell memory formation after mild COVID-19. The V end lost 6 bases, the J end lost 5 bases, and 22 bases lay between the germline ends. This CDR3 comprises 15 residues. CDR1 and CDR2 from the germline V gene are DFQATT and SNEGSKA (reference sequence). TCRdb called the 5' RACE reads again in MiXCR, with one record for every CDR3 protein. The sample lists 290,000 or so distinct CDR3 sequences; around 19% were seen once. This clonotype was seen only a few times. The receptor comes from a man between 18 and 29 years old who had mild COVID-19 (a few samples of this study predate the infection). Cell type and time point are not known. The chain recombines TRBV20-1 with TRBJ2-5; D tentatively fits TRBD1 or TRBD2 (5 bases each). Material for sequencing was PBMCs or a T cell subset sorted from them (not recorded which). The CDR3 here is CSARNAGTSGETQYF. For the CDR3, the DNA is TGCAGTGCCCGCAATGCCGGGACCTCAGGGGAGACCCAGTACTTC.